The 2 T cell receptor beta chains presented below share a single source sample, sequenced in a study of blood T cell repertoires in COVID-19. Clones were read by immunoSEQ multiplex PCR, and TCRdb kept only the in-frame ones, dropping some. This sample has 100,000 to 150,000 clones, with around 81% found just once. Sequenced sample: peripheral blood. All receptors come from a woman in her fifties or sixties with acute or convalescent COVID-19.

In this sample, this clone turned up once. The rearrangement uses TRBV2 and TRBJ2-1; D is possibly TRBD2 (6 bases). V lost 6 bases and J lost 7, with 10 bases in between. There are 12 residues in the CDR3. Germline V lookup: CDR1 SNHLY, CDR2 FYNNEI. CDR3 loop: CASSGGGNEQFF. The CDR3 coding sequence is TGTGCCAGCAGCGGAGGAGGGAATGAGCAGTTCTTC.

This chain joins TRBV6-1 and TRBJ2-7, with D perhaps matching TRBD2 (5 bases). From germline, CDR1 is MNHNS and CDR2 SASEGT. CDR3 length: 13 residues. The V and J ends lost 1 base and 9 bases respectively, with 13 bases between them. CDR3 sequence reads: CASSEGNEGGQYF. The DNA of the CDR3 is TGTGCCAGCAGTGAAGGAAACGAGGGCGGGCAGTACTTC.